This T cell receptor (beta chain) appears in the sequencing data of a study of blood T cell repertoires in COVID-19. Study at large: The United States, Italy and Spain supplied acute and convalescent COVID-19 samples.

The CDR3 runs 18 residues. Generated by immunoSEQ multiplex PCR, the TCRdb table keeps only in-frame clones and is missing some. This table holds about 310,000 clones, about 87% found once. Sequenced sample: peripheral blood. The receptor comes from a woman aged 50 to 65 who had recovered from COVID-19. The chain has TRBV21-1 and TRBJ1-5; the D call in the table, TRBD1, was not verified against the DNA. TRBV21-1 is a known pseudogene. The CDR3 spells CASSPGDRGPNSNQPQHF. CDR3 bases: TGTGCCAGCAGCCCAGGCGACAGGGGGCCAAATAGCAATCAGCCCCAGCATTTT.